The rows below give T cell receptor beta chains drawn from one sample of a study of blood T cell repertoires in COVID-19. Only in-frame clones appear in the TCRdb table, and some are missing; sequencing was by immunoSEQ multiplex PCR. Of fewer than 25,000 clones in the sample, roughly 85% were seen once. The sequenced material came from peripheral blood. These TCRs come from an elderly woman with active or convalescent COVID-19. CDR3s include the opening cysteine and the closing phenylalanine or tryptophan. The D gene is left open where the match is weak. Expanded clones are given a class, and other clones once, few, many or no size at all.

J | V | D | size | DNA | CDR3
TRBJ1-2 | TRBV7-2 | TRBD1 | NA | TGTGCCAGCAGCTTAGGACAGGGGGCTCGGGGCTACACCTTC | CASSLGQGARGYTF
TRBJ2-7 | TRBV5-1 | TRBD1 | NA | TGCGCCAGCAGCTTGGTGTCCCCAGGGGGCCCCTACGAGCAGTACTTC | CASSLVSPGGPYEQYF
TRBJ2-1 | TRBV19 | NA | NA | TGTGCCAGTAGTATAGGTCAGAACAATGAGCAGTTCTTC | CASSIGQNNEQFF
TRBJ1-1 | TRBV4-3 | NA | medium-sized | TGCGCCAGCAGCCAAGATGGCCCGAACACTGAAGCTTTCTTT | CASSQDGPNTEAFF
TRBJ1-2 | TRBV7-2 | NA | NA | TGTGCCAGCAGAACGAGACAGAGTAACTATGGCTACACCTTC | CASRTRQSNYGYTF
TRBJ2-7 | TRBV6-6 | NA | NA | TGTGCCAGCTGGGGCTACACAGCCCACGAGCAGTACTTC | CASWGYTAHEQYF
TRBJ1-6 | TRBV30 | TRBD1 | NA | TGTGCCTGGCAGGGACAGAAGAATTCACCCCTCCACTTT | CAWQGQKNSPLHF
TRBJ2-5 | TRBV7-8 | TRBD2 | few | TGTGCCAGCAGCCGTTCGGGACTAGCGGGGGGCTCCAACCAAGAGACCCAGTACTTC | CASSRSGLAGGSNQETQYF
TRBJ1-1 | TRBV29-1 | NA | NA | TGCAGCGCCCAAGGGGGGAACACTGAAGCTTTCTTT | CSAQGGNTEAFF
TRBJ1-5 | TRBV3-1/TRBV3-2 | NA | once | TGTGCCAGCAGCCCACCAGGGAATCAGCCCCAGCATTTT | CASSPPGNQPQHF
TRBJ2-7 | TRBV7-9 | TRBD2 | NA | TGTGCCAGCGATCGACGGACTAGCGGATCCTACGAGCAGTACTTC | CASDRRTSGSYEQYF
TRBJ2-6 | TRBV29-1 | NA | NA | TGCAGCGTTGAGTATCCCTTTGGGGCCAACGTCCTGACTTTC | CSVEYPFGANVLTF
TRBJ2-5 | TRBV19 | NA | NA | TGTGCCAGTAAGGATGACAGAAGTCAAGAGACCCAGTACTTC | CASKDDRSQETQYF
TRBJ2-4 | TRBV7-9 | TRBD2 | NA | TGTGCCAGCAGCCCCATAGGTGGGGCTAGCGGGGGTATAAACATTCAGTACTTC | CASSPIGGASGGINIQYF
TRBJ2-7 | TRBV11-3 | NA | NA | TGTGCCAGCAGCTTTTTTTCGGGACAATCCTACGAGCAGTACTTC | CASSFFSGQSYEQYF
TRBJ1-4 | TRBV9 | NA | NA | TGTGCCAGCAGCGTCGACTTCTTAGGGGGGGATTACGGTGAAAAACTGTTTTTT | CASSVDFLGGDYGEKLFF
TRBJ2-7 | TRBV7-2 | NA | NA | TGTGCCAGCAGCTTAGCGCGACAGGACTTCCACGAGCAGTACTTC | CASSLARQDFHEQYF
TRBJ2-5 | TRBV5-6 | TRBD1 | NA | TGTGCCAGCAGCTTGGTGGACAGGGCCGGCCAAGAGACCCAGTACTTC | CASSLVDRAGQETQYF
TRBJ1-1 | TRBV12-3/TRBV12-4 | NA | once | TGTGCCAGCAGTTTTGCGGGGAGGACTGAAGCTTTCTTT | CASSFAGRTEAFF
TRBJ1-5 | TRBV5-4 | NA | NA | TGTGCCAGCAGCTATGGAACAGGGAGGGAGAATCAGCCCCAGCATTTT | CASSYGTGRENQPQHF
TRBJ1-2 | TRBV15 | TRBD1 | NA | TGTGCCACCAGCAGAGCAAGGGACAGAGTCTATGGCTACACCTTC | CATSRARDRVYGYTF
TRBJ2-3 | TRBV9 | TRBD2 | NA | TGTGCCAGCAGGGGGACCCCCCCCAAGCGGGGGAGTACAGATACGCAGTATTTT | CASRGTPPKRGSTDTQYF
TRBJ2-7 | TRBV7-3 | NA | NA | TGTGCCAGCAGCTTAACTCAAACGGGGGAGCAGTACTTC | CASSLTQTGEQYF
TRBJ2-1 | TRBV11-2 | TRBD2 | NA | TGTGCCAGCAGCTTAGGGTACAGGACTAGCGGGAGCAGGAACAATGAGCAGTTCTTC | CASSLGYRTSGSRNNEQFF
TRBJ2-1 | TRBV10-3 | NA | NA | TGTGCCATCAGTGAGTCAGCGAGTAGCAATGAGCAGTTCTTC | CAISESASSNEQFF
TRBJ2-1 | TRBV5-8 | TRBD2 | NA | TGTGCCAGCAGCTTCTCCAGACTAGCGGGAATCTACAATGAGCAGTTCTTC | CASSFSRLAGIYNEQFF
TRBJ1-2 | TRBV11-3 | NA | once | TGTGCCAGCAGCAAAAAAACCGGGGGGAATGGCTACACCTTC | CASSKKTGGNGYTF
TRBJ1-5 | TRBV10-1 | NA | NA | TGCGCCAGCAGTGAGAATTATTTATCGGGGGATAGCAATCAGCCCCAGCATTTT | CASSENYLSGDSNQPQHF
TRBJ2-5 | TRBV27 | TRBD2 | NA | TGTGCCACCAGGACCTATAGCGGGCTCCAAGAGACCCAGTACTTC | CATRTYSGLQETQYF
TRBJ2-2 | TRBV19 | NA | NA | TGTGCCAGTAGTATACCACAGATCGGGGAGCTGTTTTTT | CASSIPQIGELFF
TRBJ1-2 | TRBV15 | NA | few | TGTGCCACCAGCAAATCCTCCCGCGGCTATGGCTACACCTTC | CATSKSSRGYGYTF
TRBJ2-3 | TRBV6-5 | NA | NA | TGTGCCAGCCGGAGCCTCCGCACAGATACGCAGTATTTT | CASRSLRTDTQYF
TRBJ1-2 | TRBV5-1 | TRBD1 | NA | TGCGCCAGTCAGGGGGCTGGCTATGGCTACACCTTC | CASQGAGYGYTF
TRBJ1-1 | TRBV5-1 | TRBD1 | NA | TGCGCCAGCAGCTTTGACAGGGGGCTCGATGAAGCTTTCTTT | CASSFDRGLDEAFF
TRBJ1-4 | TRBV28 | TRBD1 | NA | TGTGCCAGCAGTTTAGCCGGGACAGGGTCTGAAAAACTGTTTTTT | CASSLAGTGSEKLFF
TRBJ1-5 | TRBV10-3 | TRBD1 | NA | TGTGCCATCAGTGAGGACAGGGGAGGGGCTCAGCCCCAGCATTTT | CAISEDRGGAQPQHF
TRBJ2-7 | TRBV11-2 | TRBD1 | NA | TGTGCCAGCAGCCCTCAGGGGGCCCGATCCTACGAGCAGTACTTC | CASSPQGARSYEQYF
TRBJ2-7 | TRBV25-1 | TRBD2 | NA | TGTGCCAGCAGTGGGGGGGCTAGCGGGGCTACCTACGAGCAGTACTTC | CASSGGASGATYEQYF
TRBJ1-1 | TRBV6-5 | TRBD1 | NA | TGTGCCAGCAGTACAACAGGGGTGGGGACTGAAGCTTTCTTT | CASSTTGVGTEAFF
TRBJ2-5 | TRBV11-1 | TRBD2 | NA | TGTGCCAGCAGCTTAGAACTAGCGGGGGGAAAAGAGACCCAGTACTTC | CASSLELAGGKETQYF
TRBJ1-2 | TRBV11-2 | NA | NA | TGTGCCAGCAGCTTTAGGGGCGGCTACACCTTC | CASSFRGGYTF
TRBJ1-3 | TRBV28 | NA | NA | TGTGCCAGCAGTTTGGCTTCTGGAAACACCATATATTTT | CASSLASGNTIYF
TRBJ2-6 | TRBV5-1 | NA | NA | TGCGCCAGCAGTGAGTGGGCGACTGGGGCCAACGTCCTGACTTTC | CASSEWATGANVLTF
TRBJ1-1 | TRBV5-1 | NA | NA | TGCGCCAGCAGCGCAGGGGATCATACTGAAGCTTTCTTT | CASSAGDHTEAFF
TRBJ2-7 | TRBV19 | NA | NA | TGTGCCAGTAGTTCGGGGGGCAGTGGGGCCTACGAGCAGTACTTC | CASSSGGSGAYEQYF
TRBJ2-7 | TRBV7-9 | NA | once | TGTGCCAGCAGCTTAGGAGGGATCTTCTACGAGCAGTACTTC | CASSLGGIFYEQYF
TRBJ2-5 | TRBV13 | TRBD2 | NA | TGTGCCAGCAGCAGACTAGCGAGAGAGACCCAGTACTTC | CASSRLARETQYF
TRBJ1-4 | TRBV7-8 | NA | NA | TGTGCCAGCAGCCCGCGGGGGGGTGGTCGCGCAACTAATGAAAAACTGTTTTTT | CASSPRGGGRATNEKLFF
TRBJ2-1 | TRBV7-9 | TRBD2 | NA | TGTGCCAGCAGCCCCGGGGGGGGCGGTCAGCAGTTCTTC | CASSPGGGGQQFF
TRBJ1-1 | TRBV19 | NA | NA | TGTGCCAGTAGTATAGATCCCGGGAACACTGAAGCTTTCTTT | CASSIDPGNTEAFF
TRBJ1-5 | TRBV7-2 | TRBD1 | NA | TGTGCCAGCAGCTTAGCGGGACAGCTCAATCAGCCCCAGCATTTT | CASSLAGQLNQPQHF
TRBJ2-5 | TRBV12-5 | TRBD2 | NA | TGTGCTAGTGCCCTGACCCCGGGGGGGGGCCAAGAGACCCAGTACTTC | CASALTPGGGQETQYF
TRBJ1-2 | TRBV19 | TRBD1 | once | TGTGCCAGTAGTATAGGGGCGGGACAGGAGGTTGGCTACACCTTC | CASSIGAGQEVGYTF
TRBJ2-1 | TRBV5-8 | TRBD2 | NA | TGTGCCAGCACCATTATGGTGGTAGCGGGTGGACTGGGGAATGAGCAGTTCTTC | CASTIMVVAGGLGNEQFF
TRBJ2-1 | TRBV11-2 | TRBD2 | NA | TGTGCCAGCAGCTCCCAACTAGCGGCCTCCTACAATGAGCAGTTCTTC | CASSSQLAASYNEQFF
TRBJ2-1 | TRBV7-2 | TRBD1 | NA | TGTGCCAGCAGCTTAATGCGGGACAGGGCAGTCTCTCGCAGCAATGAGCAGTTCTTC | CASSLMRDRAVSRSNEQFF
TRBJ2-5 | TRBV4-1 | NA | once | TGCGCCAGCAGCCAAGATCTGGCAGGGCGAGAGACCCAGTACTTC | CASSQDLAGRETQYF